The sequence of this TCR beta chain was determined in a study of blood T cell repertoires in COVID-19. At the level of the study: COVID-19 samples, acute and convalescent, were from the United States, Italy and Spain. PBMCs, B-cell-depleted T cells, or T cells provided the cDNA or gDNA that made up the material.

The CDR3 runs to 16 residues. Germline loops: CDR1 SNHLY, CDR2 FYNNEI. The junction had 13 bases not matched to a gene; V was cut back by 5 bases and J by 4 bases. Source study methods: Reference gene primers were amplified, and this amplification served to estimate nucleated cell counts. Some clones are missing from TCRdb's copy, which holds only in-frame ones; the method was immunoSEQ multiplex PCR. Clone size and the V and J calls come from that table; the DNA yielded D and trimming. The table includes around 250,000 clones, 83% detected once. The sample taken for sequencing was peripheral blood. The chain carries TRBV2 and TRBJ2-5, with TRBD2 matching 7 bases. The TCR comes from a man in his fifties or sixties who had recovered from COVID-19. This CDR3 is CASSYAQRGRGETQYF. The CDR3 DNA sequence: TGTGCCAGCAGTTACGCCCAGCGGGGAAGGGGAGAGACCCAGTACTTC.